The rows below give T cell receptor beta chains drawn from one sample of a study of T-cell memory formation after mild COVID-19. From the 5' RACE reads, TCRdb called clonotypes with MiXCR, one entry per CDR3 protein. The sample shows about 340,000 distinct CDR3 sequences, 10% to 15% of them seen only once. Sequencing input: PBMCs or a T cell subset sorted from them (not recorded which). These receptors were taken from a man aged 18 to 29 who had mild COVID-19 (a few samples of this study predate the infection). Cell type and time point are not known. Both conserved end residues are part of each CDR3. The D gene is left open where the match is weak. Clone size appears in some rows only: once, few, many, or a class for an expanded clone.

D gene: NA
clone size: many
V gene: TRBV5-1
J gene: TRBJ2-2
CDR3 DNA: TGCGCCAGCAGCCCTGCCCAGGGCACCGGGGAGCTGTTTTTT
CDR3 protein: CASSPAQGTGELFF

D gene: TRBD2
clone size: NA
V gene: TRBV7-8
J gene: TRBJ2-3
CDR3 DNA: TGTGCCAGCAGCTTTAGCGGGGGGCAATGGCACACAGATACGCAGTATTTT
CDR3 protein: CASSFSGGQWHTDTQYF

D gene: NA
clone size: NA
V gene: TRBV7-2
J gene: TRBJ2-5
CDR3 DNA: TGTGCCAGCAGCTTAGGGTACGAAGAGACCCAGTACTTC
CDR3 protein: CASSLGYEETQYF

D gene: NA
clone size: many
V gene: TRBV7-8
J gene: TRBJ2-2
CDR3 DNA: TGTGCCTGGGGACGGCTACTTCTGGGTTCGAACACCGGGGAGCTGTTTTTT
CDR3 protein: CAWGRLLLGSNTGELFF

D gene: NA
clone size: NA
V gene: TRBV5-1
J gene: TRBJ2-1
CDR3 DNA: TGCGCCAGCAGCTTTCCAGGGACAACCTACAATGAGCAGTTCTTC
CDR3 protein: CASSFPGTTYNEQFF

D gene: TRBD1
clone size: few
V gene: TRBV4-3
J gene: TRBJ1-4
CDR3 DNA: TGCGCCAGCAGCCAAGATCCCCCGACAGGGAGGGAAGAAAAACTGTTTTTT
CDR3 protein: CASSQDPPTGREEKLFF

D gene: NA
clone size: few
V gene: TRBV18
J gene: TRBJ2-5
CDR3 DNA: TGTGCCAGCTCAGCGGCCGGGACGATGTGGGATATTCGCACCCAAGAGACCCAGTACTTC
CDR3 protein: CASSAAGTMWDIRTQETQYF

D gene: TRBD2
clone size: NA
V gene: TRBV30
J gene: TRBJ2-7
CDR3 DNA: TGTGCCTGGACCTTATGGGGGGGCGAGCAGTACTTC
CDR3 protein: CAWTLWGGEQYF

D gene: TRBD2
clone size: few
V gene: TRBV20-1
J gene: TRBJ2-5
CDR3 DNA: TGCAGTGCTAGAGATCCTGTAGCGGGGGCCACGTACCAAGAGACCCAGTACTTC
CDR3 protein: CSARDPVAGATYQETQYF

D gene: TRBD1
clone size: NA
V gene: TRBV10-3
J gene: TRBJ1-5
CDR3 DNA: TGTGCCATCAGAGAGGACAGGGATCAGCCCCAGCATTTT
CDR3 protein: CAIREDRDQPQHF

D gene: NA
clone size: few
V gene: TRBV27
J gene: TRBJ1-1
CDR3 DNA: TGTGCCAGCAGTGGACAGCCTCAAACCATGATGAACACTGAAGCTTTCTTT
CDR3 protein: CASSGQPQTMMNTEAFF

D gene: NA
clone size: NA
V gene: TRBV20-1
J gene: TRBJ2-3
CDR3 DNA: TGCAGTGCCAATAAGGCGATTAAATCCCCAGATACGCAGTATTTT
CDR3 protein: CSANKAIKSPDTQYF

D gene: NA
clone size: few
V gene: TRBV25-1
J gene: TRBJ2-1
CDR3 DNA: TGTGCCAGCAGGGAGAACAATGAGCAGTTCTTC
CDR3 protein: CASRENNEQFF

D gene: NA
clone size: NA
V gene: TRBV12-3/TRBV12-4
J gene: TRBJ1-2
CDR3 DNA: TGTGCCAGCCGAACGGGGGGAGAGGGCTACACCTTC
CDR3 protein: CASRTGGEGYTF

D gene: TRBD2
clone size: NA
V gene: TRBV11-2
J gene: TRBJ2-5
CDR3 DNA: TGTGCCAGCAGCCCAATGGCGGGGGGTGGAGAGACCCAGTACTTC
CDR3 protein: CASSPMAGGGETQYF

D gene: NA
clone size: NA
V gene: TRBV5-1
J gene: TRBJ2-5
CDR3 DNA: TGCGCCAGCAGCCCACTTAACCAAGAGACCCAGTACTTC
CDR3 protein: CASSPLNQETQYF

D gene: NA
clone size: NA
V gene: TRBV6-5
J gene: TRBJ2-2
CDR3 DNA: TGTGCCAGCAGTTGGAGGGGGGACACCGGGGAGCTGTTTTTT
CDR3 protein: CASSWRGDTGELFF

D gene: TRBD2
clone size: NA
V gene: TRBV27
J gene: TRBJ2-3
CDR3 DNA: TGTGCCAGCAGTTTACCCCGGGTTAGCGGGGATTACAGCACAGATACGCAGTATTTT
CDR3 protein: CASSLPRVSGDYSTDTQYF

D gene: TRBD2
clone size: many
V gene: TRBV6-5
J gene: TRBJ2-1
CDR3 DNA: TGTGCCAGCAGTCAAAGGGACTACCCCTACAATGAGCAGTTCTTC
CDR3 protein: CASSQRDYPYNEQFF

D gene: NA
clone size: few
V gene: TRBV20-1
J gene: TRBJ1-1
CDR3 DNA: TGCAGTGCTAGTGGCCAATTGGACACTGAAGCTTTCTTT
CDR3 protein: CSASGQLDTEAFF

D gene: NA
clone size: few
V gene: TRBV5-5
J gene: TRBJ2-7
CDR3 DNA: TGTGCCAGCAGCTTGCCGTTGGTTCGTTACGAGCAGTACTTC
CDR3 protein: CASSLPLVRYEQYF

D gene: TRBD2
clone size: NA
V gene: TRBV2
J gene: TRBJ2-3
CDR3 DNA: TGTGCCAGCAGGGGACCCTACGGGGGGGACCCAGATACGCAGTATTTT
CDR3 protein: CASRGPYGGDPDTQYF

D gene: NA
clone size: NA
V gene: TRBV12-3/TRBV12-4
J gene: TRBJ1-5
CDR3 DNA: TGTGCCAGCAGTATCAGGTTGCAGCCCCAGCATTTT
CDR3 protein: CASSIRLQPQHF

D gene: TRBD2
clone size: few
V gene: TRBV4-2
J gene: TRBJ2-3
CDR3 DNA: TGTGCCAGCAGCCAGGGTAGGACTAGCGGGGGTAAAGATACGCAGTATTTT
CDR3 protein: CASSQGRTSGGKDTQYF

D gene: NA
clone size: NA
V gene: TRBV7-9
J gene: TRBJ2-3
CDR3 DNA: TGTGCCAGCAGCACCCCCGGGGGTGATACGCAGTATTTT
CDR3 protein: CASSTPGGDTQYF

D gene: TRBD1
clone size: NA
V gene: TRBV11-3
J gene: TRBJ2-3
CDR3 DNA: TGTGCCAGCAGCTTAGGCAGGGGGAACGCCCGGCAGTATTTT
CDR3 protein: CASSLGRGNARQYF

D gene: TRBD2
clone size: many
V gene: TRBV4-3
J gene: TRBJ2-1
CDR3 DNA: TGCGCCAGCAGCCAAGATGGGCGGGGGGGCGTCTACAATGAGCAGTTCTTC
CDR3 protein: CASSQDGRGGVYNEQFF

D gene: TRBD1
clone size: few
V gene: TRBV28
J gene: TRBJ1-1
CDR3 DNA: TGTGCCAGCAGCATCCGGGACAGGGTCCGGGGGGCTCGAGCTTTCTTT
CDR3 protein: CASSIRDRVRGARAFF

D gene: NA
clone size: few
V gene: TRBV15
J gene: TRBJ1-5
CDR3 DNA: TGTGCCACCAGCAGAGATTGGTTTCAGCCCCAGCATTTT
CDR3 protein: CATSRDWFQPQHF

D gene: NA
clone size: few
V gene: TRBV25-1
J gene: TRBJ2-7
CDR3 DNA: TGTGCCAGCAGTGAAATAGACCGGACCTACGAGCAGTACTTC
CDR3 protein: CASSEIDRTYEQYF

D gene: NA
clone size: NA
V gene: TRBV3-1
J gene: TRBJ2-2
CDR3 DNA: TGTGCCAGCAGCCAATCAAACGCGAACACCGGGGAGCTGTTTTTT
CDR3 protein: CASSQSNANTGELFF

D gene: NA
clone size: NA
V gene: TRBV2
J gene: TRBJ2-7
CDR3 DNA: TGTGCCAGCAGTGAACCGGATCGCTACGAGCAGTACTTC
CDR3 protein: CASSEPDRYEQYF

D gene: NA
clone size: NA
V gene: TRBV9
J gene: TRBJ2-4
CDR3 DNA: TGTGCCAGCAGCGTAGACCCGGGAAGACACGACCTAGCCAAAAACATTCAGTACTTC
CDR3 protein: CASSVDPGRHDLAKNIQYF

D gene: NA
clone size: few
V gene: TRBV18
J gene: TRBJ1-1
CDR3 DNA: TGTGCCAGCTCACCACCTGGCGCGGAGAACACTGAAGCTTTCTTT
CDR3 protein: CASSPPGAENTEAFF

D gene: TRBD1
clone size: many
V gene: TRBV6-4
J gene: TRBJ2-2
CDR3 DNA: TGTGCCAGCCGGGACAGGGACACCGGGGAGCTGTTTTTT
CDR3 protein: CASRDRDTGELFF

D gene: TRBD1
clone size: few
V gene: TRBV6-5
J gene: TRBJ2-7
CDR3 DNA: TGTGCCAGCAGTCCCGGGACAGGGAAACACGAGCAGTACTTC
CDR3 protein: CASSPGTGKHEQYF

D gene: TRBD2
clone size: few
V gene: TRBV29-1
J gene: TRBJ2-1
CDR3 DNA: TGCAGCGTTGAGATACTAGCGGGGGGCCTCAGCTCCTACAATGAGCAGTTCTTC
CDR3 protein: CSVEILAGGLSSYNEQFF

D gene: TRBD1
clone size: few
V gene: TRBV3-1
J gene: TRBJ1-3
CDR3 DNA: TGTGCCAGCAGCCTAGGACAGGGAAGAAGCGGAAACACCATATATTTT
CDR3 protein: CASSLGQGRSGNTIYF

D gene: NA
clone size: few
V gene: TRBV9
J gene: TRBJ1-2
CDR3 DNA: TGTGCCAGCAGCACGTCTATAGGTCCAAATGGCTACACCTTC
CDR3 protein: CASSTSIGPNGYTF

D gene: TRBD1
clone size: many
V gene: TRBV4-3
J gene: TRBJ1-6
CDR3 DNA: TGCGCCAGCAGCCAAGAAATGGGACAGGGGGCATCACCCCTCCACTTT
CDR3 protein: CASSQEMGQGASPLHF

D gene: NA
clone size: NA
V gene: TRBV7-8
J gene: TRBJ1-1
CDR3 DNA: TGTGCCAGCAGCGGTAGAGGGGGACCTGAAGCTTTCTTT
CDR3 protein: CASSGRGGPEAFF

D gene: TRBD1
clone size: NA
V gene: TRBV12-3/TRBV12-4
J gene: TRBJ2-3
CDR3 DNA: TGTGCCAGCACCTACGGGACAGGGGGCGCGGCGCAGTATTTT
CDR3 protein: CASTYGTGGAAQYF

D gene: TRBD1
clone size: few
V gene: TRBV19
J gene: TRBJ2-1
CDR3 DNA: TGTGCCAGCCGACAGGGATCCGTCGATGAGCAGTTCTTC
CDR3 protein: CASRQGSVDEQFF

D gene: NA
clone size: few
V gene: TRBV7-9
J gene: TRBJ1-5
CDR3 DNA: TGTGCCTCTGGCACCCATAGCAATCAGCCCCAGCATTTT
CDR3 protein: CASGTHSNQPQHF

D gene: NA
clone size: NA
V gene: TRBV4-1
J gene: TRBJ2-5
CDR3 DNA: TGCGCCAGCAGCCGGTCGGGTCAAAAGCTCGAAGAGACCCAGTACTTC
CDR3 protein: CASSRSGQKLEETQYF

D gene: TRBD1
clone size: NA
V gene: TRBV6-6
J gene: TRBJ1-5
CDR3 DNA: TGTGCCAGCAGTGGACAGGGATCCCCTACCAATCAGCCCCAGCATTTT
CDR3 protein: CASSGQGSPTNQPQHF

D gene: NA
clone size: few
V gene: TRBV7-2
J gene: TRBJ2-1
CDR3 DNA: TGTGCCAGCAGCGAGGGGGGCTCCAGCCACGTGCAGTTCTTC
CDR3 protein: CASSEGGSSHVQFF

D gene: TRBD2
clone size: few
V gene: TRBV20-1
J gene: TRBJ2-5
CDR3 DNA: TGCAGTGCTAGGCAGACTAGCGGGAAAGGAATTCAAGAGACCCAGTACTTC
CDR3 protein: CSARQTSGKGIQETQYF

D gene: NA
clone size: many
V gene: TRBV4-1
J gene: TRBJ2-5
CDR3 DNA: TGCGCCAGCAGGCATACACCAGGGGCAGAGACCCAGTACTTC
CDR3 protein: CASRHTPGAETQYF

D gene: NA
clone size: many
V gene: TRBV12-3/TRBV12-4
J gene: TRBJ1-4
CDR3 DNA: TGTGCCAGCAGCCCTGTATCTACTAATGAAAAACTGTTTTTT
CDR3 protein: CASSPVSTNEKLFF

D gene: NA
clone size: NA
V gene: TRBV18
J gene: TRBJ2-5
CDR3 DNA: TGTGCCAGCTCACCACAGTCCGGGTCGATAGAGACCCAGTACTTC
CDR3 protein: CASSPQSGSIETQYF

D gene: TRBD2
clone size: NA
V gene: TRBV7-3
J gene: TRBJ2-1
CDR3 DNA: TGTGCCAGCAGCTACGCAGCGGGGAGTGACCGTGAGCAGTTCTTC
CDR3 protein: CASSYAAGSDREQFF

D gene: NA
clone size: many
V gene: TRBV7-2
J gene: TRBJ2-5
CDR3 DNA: TGTGCCAGCAGCTTTTCAGCCCGGAGTGAGACCCAGTACTTC
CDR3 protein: CASSFSARSETQYF

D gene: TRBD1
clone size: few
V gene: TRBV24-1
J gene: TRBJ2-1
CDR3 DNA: TGTGCCACCAGCTACCGGGACAGGGCGTTCTTC
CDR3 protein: CATSYRDRAFF